This T cell receptor beta chain was profiled in a study of blood T cell repertoires in COVID-19. As for the study in general: The study drew acute and convalescent COVID-19 samples from the United States, Italy and Spain. T cells, B-cell-depleted T cells, or PBMCs supplied cDNA or gDNA.

TCRdb's copy holds only in-frame clones and misses some; the assay was immunoSEQ multiplex PCR. The sample gives about 230,000 clones, 85% to 90% of which show up once; more than 9% is in the top ten. This receptor was taken from a middle-aged man with COVID-19, enrolled during active disease. The material sequenced was peripheral blood.

The CDR3 sequence: CASSYDRFGELFF. CDR3 DNA: TGTGCCAGCAGTTACGACAGGTTTGGGGAGCTGTTTTTT. This sequence joins TRBV6-5 and TRBJ2-2, with a possible D match to TRBD1 (6 bases). CDR3 length: 13 residues. Per the germline V gene, CDR1 is MNHEY and CDR2 is SVGAGI. Between the trimmed V and J ends, which lost 2 bases and 8 bases, there was a span of 9 bases.